This passage covers 18 T cell receptor beta chains from one sample sequenced in a study of a mutant IDH1 vaccine in newly diagnosed glioma. TCRdb keeps only in-frame clones here, not all; method: immunoSEQ multiplex PCR. The data hold roughly 120,000 clones, with roughly 77% observed a single time. Time point meaning: week 11, during vaccination. Doses comprised 300 ug of mutant IDH1 20-mer peptide each, plus topical imiquimod. For these TCRs, the target antigens are not known. The sample here was PBMCs, taken from a glioma patient whose treatment included an IDH1 peptide vaccine. The origin of the receptors is a man aged 40-49 years with glioma.

The rearrangement joins TRBV4-2 to TRBJ2-5, with 7 bases identical to TRBD1. The CDR3 is made up of 14 amino acids. J was trimmed by 2 bases and V by 5 bases; bases with no gene match: 5. Germline V gives CDR1 LGHNA, CDR2 YNFKEQ. In nucleotides, the CDR3 is TGTGCCAGCAGCGAGGGGACAGTACAAGAGACCCAGTACTTC. It translates to CASSEGTVQETQYF.

This clone was counted between two and nine times. The V call is TRBV4-1, the J call TRBJ1-3, with 7 bases lining up with TRBD1. The CDR3 covers 15 residues. The junction had 5 bases not matched to a gene; V was cut back by 2 bases and J by 4 bases. Germline V CDR1 and CDR2: MGHRA, YSYEKL. The CDR3 protein is CASSQQQGFGNTIYF. CDR3 nucleotides: TGCGCCAGCAGCCAACAACAGGGGTTCGGAAACACCATATATTTT.

Of note for this clone: Other nucleotide sequences from this sample produce the same CDR3. V is TRBV5-4 and J is TRBJ2-5, with a possible D match to TRBD2 (7 bases). CDR1 and CDR2 (germline): SGHNT, YYREEE (reference sequence). V was shortened by 2 bases and J by 5 bases, with 13 bases between the two germline ends. The CDR3 consists of 14 residues. The CDR3 coding sequence is TGTGCCAGCAGCTTTCGGGGGGCCGGGGAGACCCAGTACTTC. Protein product: CASSFRGAGETQYF.

The J gene is TRBJ2-7, the V gene TRBV5-5, with D tentatively TRBD1 (5 bases). The CDR3 sequence is 14 residues long. Germline CDR1 and CDR2: SGHKS and YYEKEE (reference sequence). Trimming cost V 4 bases and J 1 base, with 12 bases left between them. The CDR3: CASSLLSGSYEQYF. The CDR3, as DNA: TGTGCCAGCAGCCTACTGTCAGGGTCCTACGAGCAGTACTTC.

The genes are TRBV5-1 and TRBJ2-4; no firm D call. V was pared by 4 bases and J by 0 bases, with 11 bases between. The CDR3 contains 15 residues. The germline gives CDR1 SGHRS, CDR2 YFSETQ. CDR3 residues: CASSPVDVAKNIQYF. The CDR3 region has the DNA TGCGCCAGCAGCCCCGTTGATGTAGCCAAAAACATTCAGTACTTC.

This clone was seen a few times. The chain uses TRBV21-1 and TRBJ1-2. TRBV21-1 is tagged as a pseudogene. This CDR3 has 10 residues. The DNA for the CDR3 is TGTGCCACCCCCCTCTATGGCTACACCTTC. It specifies CATPLYGYTF.

V is TRBV5-1 and J is TRBJ1-3, with D possibly TRBD1 on 6 matching bases. V dropped 0 bases and J dropped 0 bases, with 7 bases sitting between them. CDR1 and CDR2 from the germline V gene are SGHRS and YFSETQ. The CDR3 has 15 amino acids. CDR3 DNA: TGCGCCAGCAGCTTGGACAGGGTCTCTGGAAACACCATATATTTT. Translation: CASSLDRVSGNTIYF. The complete variable domain, with remaining parts taken from reference TRBV5-1 and TRBJ1-3, reads KAGVTQTPRYLIKTRGQQVTLSCSPISGHRSVSWYQQTPGQGLQFLFEYFSETQRNKGNFPGRFSGRQFSNSRSEMNVSTLELGDSALYLCASSLDRVSGNTIYFGEGSWLTVV.

Written as DNA, the CDR3 is TGTGCCAGTAGTGAAGCCTCCAGGGGGGGGTCCAAAAACATTCAGTACTTC. Amino acid sequence: CASSEASRGGSKNIQYF. This sequence joins TRBV19 and TRBJ2-4; D tentatively fits TRBD1 or TRBD2 (7 bases each). V was clipped by 5 bases and J by 2 bases, with 19 bases between them. The CDR3 is 17 residues long. Germline-derived CDR1 and CDR2 are LNHDA and SQIVND (reference sequence).

The CDR3 region is CSVEDGRPDTGELFF. CDR3 DNA sequence: TGCAGCGTTGAAGATGGTCGCCCAGACACCGGGGAGCTGTTTTTT. The V and J genes are TRBV29-1 and TRBJ2-2; D not certain. Trimming took 0 bases from V and 3 from J, leaving 11 bases between them. The CDR3 runs to 15 residues. Germline V gene lookup returns CDR1 SQVTM and CDR2 ANQGSEA.

The gene calls are TRBV4-2 and TRBJ1-3; 7 positions agree with TRBD1. The CDR3 spans 15 residues. Germline-derived CDR1 and CDR2 are LGHNA and YNFKEQ. Trimming at V came to 5 bases and at J to 2 bases, leaving 6 bases not matched to a gene. CDR3 residues: CASSKTGVTGNTIYF. DNA for the CDR3: TGTGCCAGCAGCAAAACAGGGGTAACTGGAAACACCATATATTTT.

This clone was picked up a small number of times. V and J are TRBV7-9 and TRBJ1-6, with D possibly matching TRBD1 (5 bases). Germline V gives CDR1 SEHNR, CDR2 FQNEAQ (reference sequence). Trimming pared 7 bases from V and 7 bases from J, leaving 11 bases between. CDR3 length equals 13 residues. The CDR3 nucleotides are TGTGCCAGCAAAGACAGCCCCAATTCACCCCTCCACTTT. Residues: CASKDSPNSPLHF.

The rearrangement links TRBV6-1 to TRBJ2-5; perhaps TRBD2 as D (6 bases). CDR1 is MNHNS and CDR2 is SASEGT in the germline V gene. The CDR3 is 14 residues long. The ends were cut back, 7 bases at V and 5 bases at J, with 17 bases in the middle. The CDR3 loop reads CASTSEEGTETQYF. The CDR3 region has the DNA TGTGCCAGCACCTCTGAGGAGGGGACGGAGACCCAGTACTTC.

The chain combines TRBV6-1 with TRBJ2-7; perhaps TRBD2 as D (5 bases). V gave up 6 bases and J gave up 7 bases, with 13 bases separating them. CDR1 is MNHNS, CDR2 SASEGT, per germline. CDR3 length equals 12 residues. CDR3 DNA: TGTGCCAGCAGCCGCACTACGGGGGAGCAGTACTTC. This sequence encodes CASSRTTGEQYF.

V usage is TRBV27 and J usage is TRBJ2-1; 9 positions agree with TRBD2. There are 15 residues in the CDR3. V shed 6 bases and J 5 bases; nucleotides not matched to a gene: 8. The germline V gene encodes CDR1 MNHEY and CDR2 SMNVEV (reference sequence). CDR3 amino acids: CASRLRGRENNEQFF. The DNA for the CDR3 is TGTGCCAGCAGGCTCCGCGGGAGGGAAAACAATGAGCAGTTCTTC.

The DNA for the CDR3 is TGTGCCACTGACAGGGATCAGGGCGGGGAGCTGTTTTTT. Its protein is CATDRDQGGELFF. The gene calls are TRBV6-1 and TRBJ2-2, with TRBD1 matching 7 bases. V lost 10 bases, J lost 7 bases, and 9 bases stayed unmatched. The CDR3 has 13 amino acids. Germline V gene lookup returns CDR1 MNHNS and CDR2 SASEGT.

The CDR3 region is CATSRSNQPQHF. CDR3 nucleotides: TGTGCCACCAGCAGAAGCAATCAGCCCCAGCATTTT. The chain joins TRBV15 to TRBJ1-5; no firm D call. The CDR3 sequence is 12 residues long. The germline V and J ends were trimmed by 2 bases and 1 base, with 0 bases remaining between them. Per the germline V gene, CDR1 is LNHNV and CDR2 is YYDKDF (reference sequence). The complete variable domain, with remaining parts taken from reference TRBV15 and TRBJ1-5, reads DAMVIQNPRYQVTQFGKPVTLSCSQTLNHNVMYWYQQKSSQAPKLLFHYYDKDFNNEADTPDNFQSRRPNTSFCFLDIRSPGLGDTAMYLCATSRSNQPQHFGDGTRLSIL.

The V call is TRBV2, the J call TRBJ1-2, with 10 bases fitting TRBD1. Trimming at V came to 7 bases and at J to 8 bases, leaving 4 bases not matched to a gene. Germline assignment: CDR1 SNHLY and CDR2 FYNNEI. The CDR3 has 12 residues. CDR3: CASKTGGAGYTF. The CDR3 DNA follows: TGTGCCAGCAAGACAGGGGGCGCCGGCTACACCTTC.

CDR3 in amino acids: CASSPFSNTGELFF. The CDR3 coding sequence is TGTGCCAGCAGCCCGTTTTCGAACACCGGGGAGCTGTTTTTT. This chain joins TRBV7-8 and TRBJ2-2; unclear D gene. Trimming removed 5 bases at V and 0 bases at J, with 7 bases between. The CDR3 consists of 14 residues. CDR1 SGHVS and CDR2 FQNEAQ come from the germline V gene.